The TCR beta chain under discussion was sequenced for a study of shared clonotypes between healthy human individuals. Findings of the study overall: Sampling used blood alone; tissue repertoires probably differ.

Comments on this clone: What it binds is not known.

Each cell subset's genomic DNA was divided evenly among several immunoSEQ plates. Under the authors' procedure: From ImmunoSEQ came sequences covering only the junction and carrying no quality scores, so filtering differed. Sequencing was performed with immunoSEQ multiplex PCR; in TCRdb, only in-frame clones are kept and a portion is missing. V, J and clone size are those of that table, while D and trimming were read from the DNA. The profile shows some 2,500,000 clones, 80% to 95% of them singletons. Investigators divided CD4+ cells into CD45RA+ naive and CD45RA-negative memory subsets. Sample: naive CD4+ T cells from PBMCs. Subset noted: CD45RA+ positively selected. This sequence was found in a man in his late teens or twenties in good health. Some clones in this sample may be carry-over from other donors' samples.

CDR3: CASSQTGTSNYEQYF. As DNA, the CDR3 is TGTGCCAGTAGCCAAACCGGGACTAGTAACTACGAGCAGTACTTC. The chain joins TRBV19 to TRBJ2-7, with 8 nucleotides matching TRBD2. CDR1 and CDR2 from the germline V gene are LNHDA and SQIVND (reference sequence). This CDR3 region has 15 residues. The V gene end was trimmed by 6 bases and the J gene end by 3 bases; junction bases not matched to a gene: 10.